These T cell receptor beta chains were read from a single sample in a study of cytomegalovirus exposure and HLA in healthy donors. Assay: immunoSEQ multiplex PCR; the TCRdb copy retains only in-frame clones and omits some. The table lists 62,000 or so clones, 65% to 90% of them singletons. The material sequenced was PBMCs. The receptors were sampled from a young man in good health and CMV-seronegative. CDR3s include the opening cysteine and the closing phenylalanine or tryptophan. The D gene is left open where the match is weak. The size entry is marked missing in some rows and otherwise reads once, few, many or a size class.

CDR3nt: TGTGCCAGCAGTTCGGGACTAGCGGGGGCCTACGAGCAGTACTTC
CDR3aa: CASSSGLAGAYEQYF
j_gene: TRBJ2-7
d_gene: TRBD2
v_gene: TRBV6-5
abundance: .

CDR3nt: TGTGCCAGTAGTAACCCTCAGGGGAAGGCGGCCCCTAACTATGGCTACACCTTC
CDR3aa: CASSNPQGKAAPNYGYTF
j_gene: TRBJ1-2
d_gene: .
v_gene: TRBV19
abundance: .

CDR3nt: TGTGCCAGCAGTGAAGGGGATGAGGGCTACGAGCAGTACTTC
CDR3aa: CASSEGDEGYEQYF
j_gene: TRBJ2-7
d_gene: .
v_gene: TRBV2
abundance: .

CDR3nt: TGTGCCAGCAGCTTAGACAGGGTCCAATCGGCTTTCTTT
CDR3aa: CASSLDRVQSAFF
j_gene: TRBJ1-1
d_gene: .
v_gene: TRBV7-2
abundance: .

CDR3nt: TGCGCCAGCAGCCAAGAGAGGGTGTTGGGGAACACTGAAGCTTTCTTT
CDR3aa: CASSQERVLGNTEAFF
j_gene: TRBJ1-1
d_gene: .
v_gene: TRBV4-3
abundance: .

CDR3nt: TGTGCCAGCAGCTTAGCAGCGGTCGCCTACAATGAGCAGTTCTTC
CDR3aa: CASSLAAVAYNEQFF
j_gene: TRBJ2-1
d_gene: .
v_gene: TRBV7-2
abundance: .

CDR3nt: TGTGCCAGCAGCTTGCGAGGCCTGGTCGGTTTCGAGCAGTACTTC
CDR3aa: CASSLRGLVGFEQYF
j_gene: TRBJ2-7
d_gene: .
v_gene: TRBV5-6
abundance: .

CDR3nt: TGTGCCAGCAGCTTTGGAACTACATACAATCAGCCCCAGCATTTT
CDR3aa: CASSFGTTYNQPQHF
j_gene: TRBJ1-5
d_gene: .
v_gene: TRBV5-8
abundance: .

CDR3nt: TGCGCCAGCAGCCCACGGACTAGCGGTCCCTACGAGCAGTACTTC
CDR3aa: CASSPRTSGPYEQYF
j_gene: TRBJ2-7
d_gene: TRBD2
v_gene: TRBV4-1
abundance: .

CDR3nt: TGTGCCAGCAGTTACTCGAATGAGGGGGGGCAGCCCCAGCATTTT
CDR3aa: CASSYSNEGGQPQHF
j_gene: TRBJ1-5
d_gene: .
v_gene: TRBV6-5
abundance: .

CDR3nt: TGCAGCGTTGGGACAGCAGGAGAACTGTTTTTT
CDR3aa: CSVGTAGELFF
j_gene: TRBJ1-4
d_gene: .
v_gene: TRBV29-1
abundance: .

CDR3nt: TGCGCCAGCAGCTTTGCCCTAGCTCAGAACACCGGGGAGCTGTTTTTT
CDR3aa: CASSFALAQNTGELFF
j_gene: TRBJ2-2
d_gene: .
v_gene: TRBV5-1
abundance: .

CDR3nt: TGTGCCAGCAGCTTACAGGGAGGGGCCAAAAACATTCAGTACTTC
CDR3aa: CASSLQGGAKNIQYF
j_gene: TRBJ2-4
d_gene: TRBD2
v_gene: TRBV7-2
abundance: .

CDR3nt: TGTGCCAGCAGCTTGCCCCAGCGGGAGGCGCAGTATTTT
CDR3aa: CASSLPQREAQYF
j_gene: TRBJ2-3
d_gene: TRBD2
v_gene: TRBV5-4
abundance: .

CDR3nt: TGCGCCAGCAGCTTGGTGGGCCCGAACACCGGGGAGCTGTTTTTT
CDR3aa: CASSLVGPNTGELFF
j_gene: TRBJ2-2
d_gene: .
v_gene: TRBV5-1
abundance: once

CDR3nt: TGTGCCAGCAGCTTAGGGGGAGGGAGTGAGCAGTTCTTC
CDR3aa: CASSLGGGSEQFF
j_gene: TRBJ2-1
d_gene: TRBD2
v_gene: TRBV7-9
abundance: few

CDR3nt: TGTGCCAGCAGTCCAGGGTATGGCTACACCTTC
CDR3aa: CASSPGYGYTF
j_gene: TRBJ1-2
d_gene: .
v_gene: TRBV25-1
abundance: .

CDR3nt: TGTGCCAGCAGCTTATATTACGAGCAGTACTTC
CDR3aa: CASSLYYEQYF
j_gene: TRBJ2-7
d_gene: .
v_gene: TRBV7-8
abundance: once

CDR3nt: TGTGCCAGCAGCCCAGAGGGGGCGCCGGGAAACACCATATATTTT
CDR3aa: CASSPEGAPGNTIYF
j_gene: TRBJ1-3
d_gene: TRBD1
v_gene: TRBV7-2
abundance: .

CDR3nt: TGTGCCAGCAGCTCCCCGGGGGGGCCAGGAGACTATGGCTACACCTTC
CDR3aa: CASSSPGGPGDYGYTF
j_gene: TRBJ1-2
d_gene: .
v_gene: TRBV7-9
abundance: once

CDR3nt: TGTGCCAGCAGCTTCTTAGACAATGAGCAGTTCTTC
CDR3aa: CASSFLDNEQFF
j_gene: TRBJ2-1
d_gene: .
v_gene: TRBV11-2
abundance: .

CDR3nt: TGTGCCAGCAGCTTAGAAGGCGGGAGCTCCTACAATGAGCAGTTCTTC
CDR3aa: CASSLEGGSSYNEQFF
j_gene: TRBJ2-1
d_gene: TRBD2
v_gene: TRBV13
abundance: .